Below, 14 T cell receptor beta chains from the same sample are listed, as sequenced in a study of tumor-infiltrating lymphocytes in primary liver carcinoma. The researchers produced TCR beta cDNA from roughly 500 ng total RNA with a constant-region primer. Employing slightly modified ARM-PCR, three nested multiplex PCR rounds were run, and these gave rise to the TCR beta libraries. In the first two PCR rounds, TRBV1-TRBV30 forward primers were paired with a C-beta reverse primer, and each round lasted roughly 10 cycles. TCRdb ran MiXCR on the multiplex PCR reads and lists one entry per CDR3 protein. Found here are approximately 92,000 distinct CDR3 sequences, 55% to 70% of them singletons; the top ten hold around 9.1%. The tissue used was unsorted bulk material of about 19-31 mg. RNA and DNA were co-extracted from it with the AllPrep DNA/RNA mini kit. Source material: liver tumor tissue from sampling region 5. Subset here: tumor region T5, tumor centre. Every receptor here comes from a woman aged 55-70 years with primary liver carcinoma and hepatitis B virus infection.

For this clonotype: Since a much larger clone is just one base distant, this may be a read error. V gene TRBV7-8 combines with J gene TRBJ1-6; no clear D. Trimming left V 5 bases short and J 6 bases short, with 17 bases between. The germline V gene encodes CDR1 SGHVS and CDR2 FQNEAQ. There are 16 residues in the CDR3. CDR3 coding DNA: TGTGCCAGCAGCATAGTGGCAGGAACCTTTAATTCACCCCTCCACTTT. It is translated as CASSIVAGTFNSPLHF.

J is TRBJ2-3 and V is TRBV29-1; TRBD2 might be the D (6 bases). Between the trimmed V and J ends, which lost 5 bases and 7 bases, there was a span of 22 bases. Germline V gene sequence: CDR1 SQVTM, CDR2 ANQGSEA. This CDR3 has 15 amino acids. CDR3 nucleotides: TGCAGCGTTCACTCGGAGGGGACTGACCTCTATACGCAGTATTTT. Its translation is CSVHSEGTDLYTQYF.

Concerning this clonotype: At one of its ends the junction is not consistent with the germline gene, which may arise from a read error. The chain couples TRBV13 to TRBJ2-3, with D possibly matching TRBD2 (5 bases). CDR3 length: 15 residues. Germline-derived CDR1 and CDR2 are PRHDT and FYEKMQ (reference sequence). The chain's CDR3 is CASSRPAASTDTHYF. The CDR3 DNA is TGTGCCAGCAGCCGTCCGGCAGCTAGCACAGATACGCATTATTTC.

Of note for this clonotype: A much larger clone is a single base away; this may be a read error. CDR3 nucleotide sequence: TGTGCCAGCATCCTAGCGGGAGGTCACAAGCAGTACTTC. This codes for CASILAGGHKQYF. The chain employs TRBV28 and TRBJ2-7; 11 bases fit TRBD2. The CDR3 contains 13 residues. Germline assignment: CDR1 MDHEN and CDR2 SYDVKM. V trimming: 7 bases; J trimming: 8 bases; junction bases outside the gene matches: 7.

A note on this clonotype: Germline is not matched at one junction end, which may reflect a read error. The rearrangement joins TRBV11-3 to TRBJ2-1, with 7 bases identical to TRBD2. CDR1 and CDR2 from the germline V gene are SGHNT and YENEEA. The CDR3 consists of 15 residues. This CDR3 is CASSVGTNGRLEQFF. Here the CDR3 DNA reads TGTGCTAGCAGCGTAGGAACTAACGGGAGGCTTGAGCAGTTCTTC.

Of note for this clonotype: Its ends do not fully match the called genes, so a read error is possible. This chain joins TRBV6-5 and TRBJ2-7; tentatively, D is TRBD1 (6 bases). Germline values: CDR1 MNHEY, CDR2 SVGAGI. The CDR3 extends over 14 amino acids. In nucleotides, the CDR3 is TGTGCCAGCAGTCCTGGGACCGTCAGGGGCGAGCAGTATTTC. It translates to CASSPGTVRGEQYF.

The rearrangement links TRBV11-2 to TRBJ2-5; D possibly matches TRBD1 or TRBD2 (5 bases each). The V gene's germline CDR1 is SGHAT and CDR2 FQNNGV. V shed 0 bases and J shed 14 bases, with 16 bases lying between them. The CDR3 has 13 amino acids. The CDR3 coding sequence is TGTGCCAGCAGCTTAGATGCCGGGGACCGCCAATACTTC. Amino acids: CASSLDAGDRQYF.

Points on this clonotype: A much larger clonotype is one base distant, so this may be a read error. This chain uses TRBV6-1 with TRBJ1-6, with D unresolved. This CDR3 contains 14 residues. V was pared by 1 base and J by 14 bases, with 15 bases between. CDR1 is MNHNS and CDR2 is SASEGT in the germline V gene. The CDR3 nucleotides read TGTGCCAGCAGTGAAGTGGTCGATGGGTCATCCCTCCACTTT. This sequence encodes CASSEVVDGSSLHF.

The chain has TRBV7-6 and TRBJ2-1; 8 nucleotides agree with TRBD2. Looked up from germline, CDR1 is SGHVS and CDR2 is FNYEAQ. The CDR3 is 17 residues long. Germline trimming cut 2 bases from V and 8 bases from J; bases unmatched to any gene: 14. The CDR3 region has the DNA TGTGCCAGCAGCTTACTTACGGGAGGGCCAGGAATTGATGAGCAGTTCTTC. Translating it yields CASSLLTGGPGIDEQFF.

Comments on this clonotype: A single base separates this from a much larger clone, so it may be a read error. The J gene is TRBJ2-7, the V gene TRBV5-1; 7 bases align to TRBD1. From germline, CDR1 is SGHRS and CDR2 YFSETQ. The CDR3 has 15 amino acids. The CDR3: CASSSRGQSSYGQYF. CDR3 DNA sequence: TGCGCCAGCAGCTCTCGGGGACAGTCCTCCTACGGGCAGTACTTC. Drawing the rest from reference TRBV5-1 and TRBJ2-7, the complete variable domain is KAGVTQTPRYLIKTRGQQVTLSCSPISGHRSVSWYQQTPGQGLQFLFEYFSETQRNKGNFPGRFSGRQFSNSRSEMNVSTLELGDSALYLCASSSRGQSSYGQYFGPGTRLTVT.

About this clonotype: A much bigger clone sits one base away, suggesting this may be a read error. Because it lacks the conserved phenylalanine or tryptophan at the end, this CDR3 is likely a read error. The rearrangement uses TRBV5-1 and TRBJ2-3; the match to TRBD1 covers 8 bases. This CDR3 contains 16 residues. Germline lookup yields CDR1 SGHRS and CDR2 YFSETQ. After removal of 4 bases from V and 2 bases from J, the junction contained 9 bases not matched to a gene. The CDR3 DNA follows: TGCGCCAGCAGCCCCCCGACAGGGGATTTCACAGATACGCAGTATTCT. This codes for CASSPPTGDFTDTQYS.

On this clonotype itself: An end of the junction does not agree with germline; a read error may underlie this. The rearrangement uses TRBV10-3 and TRBJ2-5; 8 bases line up with TRBD2. The CDR3 runs 14 residues. Germline lookup yields CDR1 ENHRY and CDR2 SYGVKD. The CDR3 region has the DNA TGCGCCATCAGTCTTAGCGGGGAGGCTGAGACCCAGTACTTC. Protein: CAISLSGEAETQYF.

The chain recombines TRBV5-1 with TRBJ2-5, with TRBD1 matching over 9 bases. CDR3 length: 14 residues. Germline V lookup: CDR1 SGHRS, CDR2 YFSETQ. V lost 8 bases, J lost 3 bases, and 8 bases stayed unmatched. The chain's CDR3 is CARRPGTGKETQYF. DNA of the CDR3: TGCGCCAGAAGACCCGGGACAGGGAAAGAGACCCAGTACTTC.

Concerning this clonotype itself: The junction and the germline gene differ at one end; a read error may be behind it. The chain employs TRBV6-5 and TRBJ2-3; tentatively, D is TRBD1 or TRBD2 (6 bases each). The germline CDR1 and CDR2 sequences are MNHEY and SVGAGI. The CDR3 spans 14 residues. The CDR3: CASNWRGWSDTQYF. DNA of the CDR3: TGTGCCAGCAACTGGAGGGGGTGGTCAGATACGCAATATTTT.